The clone carrying this T cell receptor (beta chain) appeared a few times. Its antigen is unidentified. CDR1 is LGHNT, CDR2 FRNRAP, per germline. The CDR3 sequence is 13 residues long. After removal of 7 bases from V and 12 bases from J, the junction contained 10 bases not matched to a gene. The data originate from a study of cytomegalovirus exposure and HLA in healthy donors. Study-wide results and caveats: It was approximately 150 TCR beta chains that were listed as cytomegalovirus-associated. Analysis performed later found roughly 18,000 TCR beta sequences associated with HLA alleles at 0.05 false discovery rate. In a later analysis, a genetic analysis reported fewer productive-TCR N-insertions in an Asian-associated ancestry cluster than the cohort average. For most TCR beta V segments, an earlier analysis put the productive rate at about 87% or about 30% of the time.

In the PCR, 60 Vbeta and 13 Jbeta primers were used. TCRdb keeps only in-frame clones here, not all; method: immunoSEQ multiplex PCR. The sample lists tens of thousands of clones; 82% were seen once. This sequence was found in a man in his fifties in good health and CMV-seronegative. Sequencing input: PBMCs. This chain connects TRBV12-5 to TRBJ1-1, with 11 bases aligning to TRBD1. The CDR3 DNA reads TGTGCTAGTGTCATGGACAGGGGGCTTATACCTTTCTTT. It encodes CASVMDRGLIPFF.